Shown below are 27 T cell receptor beta chains from a single sample sequenced in a study of blood T cell repertoires in COVID-19. Using immunoSEQ multiplex PCR, the repertoire was profiled, and TCRdb retains in-frame clones only, with some absent. The repertoire holds around 340,000 clones, with over 70% as singletons. Sequenced input: peripheral blood. These receptors all stem from a man younger than 45 with active or convalescent COVID-19.

The chain links TRBV7-6 to TRBJ1-2, with TRBD1 matching over 8 bases. The germline gives CDR1 SGHVS, CDR2 FNYEAQ. The CDR3 runs 15 residues. The junction had 17 bases not matched to a gene; V was cut back by 11 bases and J by 6 bases. The CDR3 spells CAVRADSTGADGYTF. The CDR3 DNA reads as TGTGCCGTGAGGGCGGACTCGACAGGGGCCGATGGCTACACCTTC.

The count of this clone is one. The chain uses TRBV5-4 and TRBJ2-1; the match to TRBD1 covers 8 bases. CDR1 and CDR2 (germline): SGHNT, YYREEE (reference sequence). After removal of 3 bases from V and 6 bases from J, the junction contained 11 bases not matched to a gene. The CDR3 is 16 residues long. The CDR3 protein is CASSSPDRGPGNEQFF. The DNA of the CDR3 is TGTGCCAGCAGCTCTCCCGACAGGGGTCCGGGCAATGAGCAGTTCTTC.

The rearrangement links TRBV24-1 to TRBJ2-3, with 8 nucleotides matching TRBD1. Trimming at V came to 4 bases and at J to 6 bases, leaving 11 bases not matched to a gene. Germline loops: CDR1 KGHDR, CDR2 SFDVKD. This CDR3 is 16 amino acids long. The CDR3, as DNA: TGTGCCACCAGTGACCCCGGACAGGGTGGGGGGGATACGCAGTATTTT. This translates into CATSDPGQGGGDTQYF.

The gene calls are TRBV5-1 and TRBJ1-2; 8 nucleotides line up with TRBD1. The CDR3 consists of 13 residues. Germline V CDR1 and CDR2: SGHRS, YFSETQ. Unmatched junction bases numbered 5, after V lost 0 bases and J lost 10 bases. CDR3 region: CASSLDNRGYYTF. CDR3 sequence (DNA): TGCGCCAGCAGCTTGGATAACAGGGGGTACTACACCTTC. The variable domain in full, with the rest retrieved from reference TRBV5-1 and TRBJ1-2, is KAGVTQTPRYLIKTRGQQVTLSCSPISGHRSVSWYQQTPGQGLQFLFEYFSETQRNKGNFPGRFSGRQFSNSRSEMNVSTLELGDSALYLCASSLDNRGYYTFGSGTRLTVV.

V is TRBV7-3 and J is TRBJ2-3; D is perhaps TRBD2 (5 bases). CDR1 is SGHTA and CDR2 is FQGTGA in the germline V gene. V lost 2 bases to trimming and J lost 1 base, with 10 bases between them. CDR3 length: 15 amino acids. The chain's CDR3 is CASSLGAAGTDTQYF. CDR3 DNA sequence: TGTGCCAGCAGCTTAGGAGCGGCCGGCACAGATACGCAGTATTTT.

The V call is TRBV20-1, the J call TRBJ2-5; D is unresolved. V dropped 3 bases and J dropped 4 bases, with 15 bases sitting between them. In germline, CDR1 is DFQATT, CDR2 SNEGSKA (reference sequence). The CDR3 sequence is 14 residues long. CDR3 in DNA: TGCAGTGCTAGTGTTTCCGGGTCGGGAGAGACCCAGTACTTC. Its protein is CSASVSGSGETQYF.

This chain joins TRBV11-2 and TRBJ2-5, with 8 bases identical to TRBD2. Germline V lookup: CDR1 SGHAT, CDR2 FQNNGV. After removal of 5 bases from V and 0 bases from J, the junction contained 11 bases not matched to a gene. The CDR3 is 17 amino acids. CDR3 nucleotides: TGTGCCAGCAGCCTTGGCGGGGGGCTTCCGTACCAAGAGACCCAGTACTTC. This gives the protein CASSLGGGLPYQETQYF.

This rearrangement joins TRBV9 to TRBJ2-7, with 9 bases identical to TRBD1. Germline V gene lookup returns CDR1 SGDLS and CDR2 YYNGEE. The V segment lost 3 bases and the J segment 7 bases; nucleotides outside the gene matches: 11. The CDR3 sequence is 15 residues long. The chain's CDR3 is CASSGRDRGEKEQYF. CDR3 DNA sequence: TGTGCCAGCAGCGGGAGAGACAGGGGGGAGAAAGAGCAGTACTTC.

This sequence joins TRBV19 and TRBJ1-5; 7 nucleotides agree with TRBD1. J gave up 6 bases and V 7 bases, and 6 bases lay outside the gene matches. CDR1 LNHDA and CDR2 SQIVND come from the germline V gene (reference sequence). CDR3 length: 13 residues. DNA of the CDR3: TGTGCCAGTACCCTGACAGGGAGTCAGCCCCAGCATTTT. Protein sequence: CASTLTGSQPQHF.

This clone was detected many times. This sequence joins TRBV2 and TRBJ2-4, with 7 nucleotides matching TRBD2. V lost 1 base and J lost 2; bases outside the gene matches: 11. CDR3 size: 18 residues. In germline, CDR1 is SNHLY, CDR2 FYNNEI. The CDR3 region is CASSEVGGTTSSKNIQYF. The CDR3 DNA follows: TGTGCCAGCAGTGAAGTCGGCGGGACTACCTCTTCCAAAAACATTCAGTACTTC.

The J gene is TRBJ2-3, the V gene TRBV9, with 8 nucleotides matching TRBD2. CDR3 length: 15 amino acids. Per germline, CDR1 SGDLS and CDR2 YYNGEE. J was trimmed by 0 bases and V by 3 bases; bases with no gene match: 3. CDR3 in amino acids: CASSALAGSTDTQYF. DNA of the CDR3: TGTGCCAGCAGCGCGCTAGCGGGTAGCACAGATACGCAGTATTTT.

The V gene is TRBV14, the J gene TRBJ1-2; the D is unclear. The CDR3 runs to 15 residues. The germline gives CDR1 SGHDN, CDR2 FVKESK. Trimming took off 1 base at V and 2 bases at J, with 11 bases between the two ends. This CDR3 is CASSQGPGENYGYTF. In nucleotides, the CDR3 is TGTGCCAGCAGCCAAGGTCCCGGAGAGAACTATGGCTACACCTTC.

The chain has TRBV7-3 and TRBJ2-7; a possible D gene is TRBD1 (6 bases). CDR1 SGHTA and CDR2 FQGTGA come from the germline V gene. Trimming pared 5 bases from V and 3 bases from J, leaving 11 bases between. The CDR3 is 13 residues long. CDR3 in amino acids: CASSEGHLYEQYF. CDR3 bases: TGTGCCAGCAGCGAGGGACACCTCTACGAGCAGTACTTC.

Note on this clone: Additional DNA sequences in this sample encode the identical CDR3. V is TRBV18 and J is TRBJ2-1; D might be TRBD2 (6 bases). The V gene's germline CDR1 is KGHSH and CDR2 LQKENI. The CDR3 has 15 amino acids. The V gene lost 3 bases and the J gene lost 6 bases, with 15 bases spanning the gap. CDR3 loop: CASSPLAGSGNEQFF. The CDR3 bases are TGTGCCAGCTCACCTCTTGCGGGTAGCGGCAATGAGCAGTTCTTC. Full variable domain (missing parts from reference TRBV18 and TRBJ2-1): NAGVMQNPRHLVRRRGQEARLRCSPMKGHSHVYWYRQLPEEGLKFMVYLQKENIIDESGMPKERFSAEFPKEGPSILRIQQVVRGDSAAYFCASSPLAGSGNEQFFGPGTRLTVL.

In DNA form, the CDR3 reads TGCGCCAGCAGCACAACAGGGGTGGGTAGCGGCTACACCTTC. Encoded protein: CASSTTGVGSGYTF. This rearrangement joins TRBV5-1 to TRBJ1-2, with 7 bases that match TRBD1. From germline, CDR1 is SGHRS and CDR2 YFSETQ. Germline trimming cut 4 bases from V and 8 bases from J; bases unmatched to any gene: 11. The length of the CDR3 is 14 residues. The variable domain in full, completed from reference TRBV5-1 and TRBJ1-2, reads KAGVTQTPRYLIKTRGQQVTLSCSPISGHRSVSWYQQTPGQGLQFLFEYFSETQRNKGNFPGRFSGRQFSNSRSEMNVSTLELGDSALYLCASSTTGVGSGYTFGSGTRLTVV.

The gene calls are TRBV19 and TRBJ1-5; unclear D gene. Trimming left V 3 bases short and J 5 bases short, with 8 bases between. Germline V CDR1 and CDR2: LNHDA, SQIVND (reference sequence). The CDR3 has 13 residues. In DNA form, the CDR3 reads TGTGCCAGTAGTATTAATACGGATCAGCCCCAGCATTTT. Amino acid sequence: CASSINTDQPQHF.

This rearrangement joins TRBV6-5 to TRBJ1-1; 8 bases line up with TRBD1. V lost 6 bases and J lost 2; bases outside the gene matches: 2. Germline CDR1 and CDR2: MNHEY and SVGAGI. The CDR3 spans 13 residues. CDR3 sequence (DNA): TGTGCCAGCAGGACAGGGGTTAACACTGAAGCTTTCTTT. Translation: CASRTGVNTEAFF.

The J gene is TRBJ2-1, the V gene TRBV7-8; TRBD2 might be the D (5 bases). The CDR3 extends over 16 amino acids. Germline assignment: CDR1 SGHVS and CDR2 FQNEAQ. The ends were cut back, 5 bases at V and 0 bases at J, with 14 bases in the middle. The CDR3 loop reads CASSPQRSSSYNEQFF. In DNA form, the CDR3 reads TGTGCCAGCAGCCCCCAGCGGAGCAGCTCCTACAATGAGCAGTTCTTC.

This chain uses TRBV11-2 with TRBJ2-2; 10 positions match TRBD2. Germline CDR1 is SGHAT and CDR2 is FQNNGV. V lost 1 base and J lost 1; bases outside the gene matches: 0. The CDR3 spans 16 residues. As DNA, the CDR3 is TGTGCCAGCAGCTTAGGGACTAGCGGGAACACCGGGGAGCTGTTTTTT. As protein: CASSLGTSGNTGELFF. Full variable domain (rest looked up from reference TRBV11-2 and TRBJ2-2): EAGVAQSPRYKIIEKRQSVAFWCNPISGHATLYWYQQILGQGPKLLIQFQNNGVVDDSQLPKDRFSAERLKGVDSTLKIQPAKLEDSAVYLCASSLGTSGNTGELFFGEGSRLTVL.

This clone has more than one count but fewer than ten. The chain is built from TRBV7-2 and TRBJ1-5; D gene uncertain. CDR1 is SGHTA, CDR2 FQGNSA, per germline. CDR3 size: 16 residues. With 0 bases removed from V and 0 bases from J, the gap between germline ends came to 9 bases. CDR3 sequence (DNA): TGTGCCAGCAGCTTAGCGGGCTACTCTAGCAATCAGCCCCAGCATTTT. Protein: CASSLAGYSSNQPQHF.

The chain carries TRBV24-1 and TRBJ2-1; TRBD2 matches 8 bases. Unmatched junction bases numbered 3, after V lost 1 base and J lost 5 bases. Germline CDR1 is KGHDR and CDR2 is SFDVKD. There are 15 residues in the CDR3. CDR3 loop: CATSDLRRGDNEQFF. The CDR3 coding sequence is TGTGCCACCAGTGATTTAAGGCGGGGGGACAATGAGCAGTTCTTC.

The chain couples TRBV18 to TRBJ2-2; possible D gene TRBD2, 5 bases. The CDR3 is made up of 15 amino acids. Trimming took off 6 bases at V and 4 bases at J, with 15 bases between the two ends. CDR1 and CDR2 from the germline V gene are KGHSH and LQKENI. CDR3 amino acids: CASSNGPGFTGELFF. CDR3 coding DNA: TGTGCCAGCTCGAACGGACCGGGGTTCACCGGGGAGCTGTTTTTT.

J is TRBJ2-2 and V is TRBV6-6, with 10 positions matching TRBD1. V shed 4 bases, J shed 6 bases, and the junction held 5 bases outside the gene matches. Germline CDR1 and CDR2: MNHNY and SVGAGI (reference sequence). The CDR3 is 15 amino acids. The CDR3 spells CASSSWDRGAGELFF. CDR3 sequence (DNA): TGTGCCAGCAGTTCCTGGGACAGGGGTGCCGGGGAGCTGTTTTTT.

The chain employs TRBV2 and TRBJ1-5; unclear D gene. Germline V gene sequence: CDR1 SNHLY, CDR2 FYNNEI. This CDR3 spans 14 amino acids. V gave up 4 bases and J gave up 0 bases, with 7 bases separating them. The CDR3 DNA follows: TGTGCCAGCAGTGTAGAGAGTAGCAATCAGCCCCAGCATTTT. Its protein is CASSVESSNQPQHF.

The chain uses TRBV5-6 and TRBJ1-2; 9 bases fit TRBD1. V was pared by 5 bases and J by 7 bases, with 9 bases of the junction left unmatched. Germline CDR1 reads SGHDT; CDR2 reads YYEEEE. The CDR3 runs to 14 residues. The CDR3 bases are TGTGCCAGCAGAGACGGACAGGGGATAGGTGGCTACACCTTC. Protein sequence: CASRDGQGIGGYTF.

The chain carries TRBV27 and TRBJ2-7, with TRBD1 matching 7 bases. The V gene end was trimmed by 8 bases and the J gene end by 3 bases; junction bases not matched to a gene: 16. CDR3 size: 16 residues. The germline CDR1 and CDR2 sequences are MNHEY and SMNVEV (reference sequence). CDR3 protein: CASPPPYWDSHYEQYF. The CDR3 coding sequence is TGTGCCAGCCCCCCTCCGTATTGGGACAGCCACTACGAGCAGTACTTC.

This clone was found once. The chain links TRBV27 to TRBJ2-3, with 8 bases matching TRBD1. The J segment lost 1 base and the V segment lost 4 bases, leaving 10 bases of the junction unmatched. The CDR3 loop spans 17 amino acids. CDR1 MNHEY and CDR2 SMNVEV come from the germline V gene (reference sequence). The CDR3 spells CASSYWMQGAGTDTQYF. DNA for the CDR3: TGTGCCAGCAGTTATTGGATGCAGGGGGCAGGCACAGATACGCAGTATTTT.